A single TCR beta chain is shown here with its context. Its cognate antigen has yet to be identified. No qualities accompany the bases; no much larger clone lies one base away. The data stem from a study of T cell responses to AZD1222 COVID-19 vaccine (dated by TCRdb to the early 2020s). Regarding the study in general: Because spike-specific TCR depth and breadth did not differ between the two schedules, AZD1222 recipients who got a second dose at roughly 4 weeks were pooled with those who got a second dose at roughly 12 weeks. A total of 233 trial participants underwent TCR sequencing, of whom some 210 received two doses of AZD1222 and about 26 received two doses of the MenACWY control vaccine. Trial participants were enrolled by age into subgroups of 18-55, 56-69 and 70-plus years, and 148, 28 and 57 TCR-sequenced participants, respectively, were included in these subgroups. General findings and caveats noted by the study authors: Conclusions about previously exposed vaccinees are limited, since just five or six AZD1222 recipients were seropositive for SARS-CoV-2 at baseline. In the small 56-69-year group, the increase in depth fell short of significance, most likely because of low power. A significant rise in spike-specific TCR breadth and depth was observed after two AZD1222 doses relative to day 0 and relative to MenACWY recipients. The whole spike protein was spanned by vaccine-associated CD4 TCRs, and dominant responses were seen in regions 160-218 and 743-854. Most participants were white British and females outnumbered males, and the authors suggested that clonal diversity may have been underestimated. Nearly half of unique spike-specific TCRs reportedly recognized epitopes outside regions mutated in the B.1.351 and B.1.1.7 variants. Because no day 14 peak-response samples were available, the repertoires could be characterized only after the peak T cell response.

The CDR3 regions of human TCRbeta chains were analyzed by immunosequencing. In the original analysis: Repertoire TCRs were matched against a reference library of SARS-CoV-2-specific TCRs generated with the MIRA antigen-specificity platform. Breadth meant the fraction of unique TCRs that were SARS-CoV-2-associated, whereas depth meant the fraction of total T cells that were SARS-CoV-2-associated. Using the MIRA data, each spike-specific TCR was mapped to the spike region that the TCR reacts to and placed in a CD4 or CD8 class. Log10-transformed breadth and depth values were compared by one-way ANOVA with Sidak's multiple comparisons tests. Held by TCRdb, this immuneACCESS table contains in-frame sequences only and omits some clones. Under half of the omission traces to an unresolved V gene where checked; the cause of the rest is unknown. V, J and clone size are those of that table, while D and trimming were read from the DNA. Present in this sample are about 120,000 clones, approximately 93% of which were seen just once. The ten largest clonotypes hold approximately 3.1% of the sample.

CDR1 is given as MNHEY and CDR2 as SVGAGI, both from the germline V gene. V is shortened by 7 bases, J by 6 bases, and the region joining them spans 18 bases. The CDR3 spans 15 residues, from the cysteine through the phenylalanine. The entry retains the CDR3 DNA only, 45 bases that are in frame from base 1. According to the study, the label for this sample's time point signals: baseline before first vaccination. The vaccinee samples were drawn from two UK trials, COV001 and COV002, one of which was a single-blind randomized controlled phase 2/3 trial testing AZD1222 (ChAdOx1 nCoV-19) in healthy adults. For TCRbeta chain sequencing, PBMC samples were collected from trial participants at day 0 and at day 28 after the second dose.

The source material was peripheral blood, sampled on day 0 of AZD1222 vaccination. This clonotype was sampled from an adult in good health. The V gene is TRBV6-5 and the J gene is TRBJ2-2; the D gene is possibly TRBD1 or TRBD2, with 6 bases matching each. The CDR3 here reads CASKGGSGRAGELFF. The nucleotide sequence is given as TGTGCCAGCAAAGGGGGTAGCGGTCGTGCCGGGGAGCTGTTTTTT.